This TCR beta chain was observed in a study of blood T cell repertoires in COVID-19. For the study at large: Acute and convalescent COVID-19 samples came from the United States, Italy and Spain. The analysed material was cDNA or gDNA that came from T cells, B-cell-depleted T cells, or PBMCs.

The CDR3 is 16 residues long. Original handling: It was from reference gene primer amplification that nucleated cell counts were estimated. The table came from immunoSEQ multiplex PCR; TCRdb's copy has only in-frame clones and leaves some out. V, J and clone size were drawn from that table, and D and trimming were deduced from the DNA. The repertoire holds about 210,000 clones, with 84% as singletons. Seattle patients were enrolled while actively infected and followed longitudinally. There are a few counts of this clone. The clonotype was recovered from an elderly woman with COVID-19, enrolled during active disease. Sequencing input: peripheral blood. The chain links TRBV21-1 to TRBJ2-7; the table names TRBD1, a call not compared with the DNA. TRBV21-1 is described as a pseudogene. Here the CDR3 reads CASSKIGGQSGYEQYV. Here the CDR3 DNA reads TGTGCCAGCAGCAAAATAGGCGGACAGTCGGGCTACGAGCAGTACGTC.